Below, 26 T cell receptor beta chains from the same sample are listed, as sequenced in a study of cytomegalovirus exposure and HLA in healthy donors. Both 60 Vbeta primers and 13 Jbeta primers went into the PCR. Libraries were prepared by immunoSEQ multiplex PCR; TCRdb keeps only in-frame clonotypes and omits some of them. The repertoire holds fewer than 250,000 clones, with about 82% as singletons. Sequencing was carried out using PBMCs. These receptors originate from a man in his thirties or forties in good health and CMV-seronegative.

This sequence joins TRBV10-3 and TRBJ1-2, with 7 bases that match TRBD1. The CDR3 is 14 amino acids. The V gene's germline CDR1 is ENHRY and CDR2 SYGVKD. The ends lost 6 bases at V and 2 bases at J; junction bases unmatched: 6. CDR3 in amino acids: CAIRRQGVNYGYTF. In nucleotides, the CDR3 is TGTGCCATCAGACGCCAGGGGGTAAACTATGGCTACACCTTC.

The chain links TRBV7-9 to TRBJ2-7, with 10 bases that match TRBD1. The CDR3 loop spans 15 amino acids. V shed 5 bases and J 1 base; nucleotides not matched to a gene: 5. CDR1 and CDR2 (germline): SEHNR, FQNEAQ (reference sequence). CDR3 sequence (DNA): TGTGCCAGCAGCCTGCCGGACAGGGGGTCCTACGAGCAGTACTTC. It specifies CASSLPDRGSYEQYF. The full variable domain, completed using reference TRBV7-9 and TRBJ2-7, is DTGVSQNPRHKITKRGQNVTFRCDPISEHNRLYWYRQTLGQGPEFLTYFQNEAQLEKSRLLSDRFSAERPKGSFSTLEIQRTEQGDSAMYLCASSLPDRGSYEQYFGPGTRLTVT.

The genes are TRBV18 and TRBJ1-2; D unresolved. Germline V gives CDR1 KGHSH, CDR2 LQKENI. Trimming removed 6 bases from V and 2 bases from J, with 16 bases in between. This CDR3 spans 15 amino acids. This CDR3 is CASSALAHGNYGYTF. As DNA, the CDR3 is TGTGCCAGCTCCGCTTTGGCACACGGGAACTATGGCTACACCTTC. The variable domain in full, completed from reference TRBV18 and TRBJ1-2, reads NAGVMQNPRHLVRRRGQEARLRCSPMKGHSHVYWYRQLPEEGLKFMVYLQKENIIDESGMPKERFSAEFPKEGPSILRIQQVVRGDSAAYFCASSALAHGNYGYTFGSGTRLTVV.

V is TRBV28 and J is TRBJ1-1; tentative D call: TRBD1 (5 bases). From germline, CDR1 is MDHEN and CDR2 SYDVKM. V was clipped by 2 bases and J by 4 bases, with 14 bases between them. CDR3 length: 15 residues. CDR3 sequence: CASSLLRGAGTEAFF. CDR3 DNA: TGTGCCAGCAGTTTACTTAGGGGTGCTGGCACTGAAGCTTTCTTT.

Points on this clone: A junction boundary mismatches the germline segment, possibly from a read error. The chain joins TRBV7-7 to TRBJ2-5, with D possibly TRBD2 on 6 matching bases. The CDR3 is 15 residues long. Germline V lookup: CDR1 SSHAT, CDR2 FNYEAQ (reference sequence). The CDR3 DNA sequence: TGTGCTAGCAGCTCCACGGGACTGGGGAAAGAGACCCAGTACTTC. Its protein product is CASSSTGLGKETQYF.

The rearrangement joins TRBV19 to TRBJ1-5; maybe TRBD1 (6 bases). The CDR3 sequence is 14 residues long. Germline V gene data show CDR1 as LNHDA and CDR2 as SQIVND (reference sequence). Trimming removed 3 bases from V and 5 bases from J, with 11 bases in between. This CDR3 is CASSMGDNYQPQHF. Here the CDR3 DNA reads TGTGCCAGTAGTATGGGGGACAATTATCAGCCCCAGCATTTT.

The chain couples TRBV9 to TRBJ2-1; 9 bases agree with TRBD1. Germline-derived CDR1 and CDR2 are SGDLS and YYNGEE. This CDR3 is 17 amino acids long. V lost 4 bases, J lost 5 bases, and 13 bases stayed unmatched. The CDR3 DNA reads TGTGCCAGCAGCCCTTATCCCGGGACAGGGTATAACAATGAGCAGTTCTTC. Amino acid sequence: CASSPYPGTGYNNEQFF.

This chain joins TRBV5-4 and TRBJ1-1; 8 bases map to TRBD1. CDR1 and CDR2 (germline): SGHNT, YYREEE (reference sequence). V lost 9 bases and J lost 1; bases outside the gene matches: 8. The CDR3 has 14 residues. DNA for the CDR3: TGTGCCACCGGACAGGGTGCGGGGAACACTGAAGCTTTCTTT. It encodes CATGQGAGNTEAFF. The whole variable domain, filled in from reference TRBV5-4 and TRBJ1-1, reads ETGVTQSPTHLIKTRGQQVTLRCSSQSGHNTVSWYQQALGQGPQFIFQYYREEENGRGNFPPRFSGLQFPNYSSELNVNALELDDSALYLCATGQGAGNTEAFFGQGTRLTVV.

The gene calls are TRBV6-5 and TRBJ2-7; maybe TRBD2 (6 bases). Trimming shortened V by 5 bases and J by 13 bases, and 24 bases separated the two germline ends. Looked up from germline, CDR1 is MNHEY and CDR2 is SVGAGI. The length of the CDR3 is 14 residues. CDR3 in DNA: TGTGCCAGCAGTGGGGCGGGATTGAGGGTAGCTGGTTACTTC. Protein: CASSGAGLRVAGYF.

The chain joins TRBV4-1 to TRBJ1-2; 7 nucleotides align to TRBD1. The CDR3 runs to 16 residues. Unmatched junction bases numbered 8, after V lost 1 base and J lost 3 bases. Germline assignment: CDR1 MGHRA and CDR2 YSYEKL. CDR3 sequence: CASSQGFGGQYYGYTF. CDR3 nucleotides: TGCGCCAGCAGCCAAGGCTTTGGGGGACAGTACTATGGCTACACCTTC.

This rearrangement joins TRBV6-6 to TRBJ1-1; TRBD1 is a possible D gene (5 bases). This CDR3 has 14 residues. In germline, CDR1 is MNHNY, CDR2 SVGAGI (reference sequence). Trimming left V 5 bases short and J 4 bases short, with 14 bases between. CDR3 nucleotide sequence: TGTGCCAGCAGTCGGCGTAGGGGACTCACTGAAGCTTTCTTT. Encoded protein: CASSRRRGLTEAFF.

The genes are TRBV7-9 and TRBJ2-7; 8 nucleotides agree with TRBD1. Germline CDR1 and CDR2: SEHNR and FQNEAQ (reference sequence). CDR3 length: 15 amino acids. V dropped 6 bases and J dropped 3; count of bases not matched to a gene: 10. This chain's CDR3 is CASSSRDRMGYEQYF. CDR3 DNA sequence: TGTGCCAGCAGTTCCCGGGACAGGATGGGCTACGAGCAGTACTTC.

This chain uses TRBV19 with TRBJ1-1, with no clear D. Trimming left V 6 bases short and J 2 bases short, with 4 bases between. The germline CDR1 and CDR2 sequences are LNHDA and SQIVND (reference sequence). The CDR3 is 11 amino acids. CDR3 coding DNA: TGTGCCAGTAGGCTAAACACTGAAGCTTTCTTT. The encoded protein is CASRLNTEAFF.

This chain uses TRBV5-4 with TRBJ1-1; 9 bases are a match to TRBD1. The length of the CDR3 is 15 residues. With V trimmed by 0 bases and J by 3 bases, 3 bases remained unmatched. Per germline, CDR1 SGHNT and CDR2 YYREEE (reference sequence). The CDR3 sequence is CASSLAGQGYTEAFF. CDR3 coding DNA: TGTGCCAGCAGCTTGGCTGGACAGGGGTACACTGAAGCTTTCTTT.

J is TRBJ2-2 and V is TRBV11-2, with D tentatively TRBD2 (5 bases). Germline V gene data show CDR1 as SGHAT and CDR2 as FQNNGV. The CDR3 has 15 amino acids. The V gene lost 4 bases and the J gene lost 7 bases, with 16 bases spanning the gap. CDR3 DNA: TGTGCCAGCAGCTCGATTGGCGGGCTTAGCGGGGAGCTGTTTTTT. It encodes CASSSIGGLSGELFF.

V gene TRBV5-1 combines with J gene TRBJ2-1; 10 nucleotides match TRBD1. Trimming at V came to 4 bases and at J to 7 bases, leaving 2 bases not matched to a gene. CDR3 length: 13 residues. Germline V gene lookup returns CDR1 SGHRS and CDR2 YFSETQ. For the CDR3, the DNA is TGCGCCAGCAGCCGGACAGGGGGGAATGAGCAGTTCTTC. This sequence encodes CASSRTGGNEQFF. The full variable domain, its missing parts supplied by reference TRBV5-1 and TRBJ2-1, is KAGVTQTPRYLIKTRGQQVTLSCSPISGHRSVSWYQQTPGQGLQFLFEYFSETQRNKGNFPGRFSGRQFSNSRSEMNVSTLELGDSALYLCASSRTGGNEQFFGPGTRLTVL.

This chain uses TRBV11-2 with TRBJ1-6; D is unresolved. Trimming took off 7 bases at V and 7 bases at J, with 11 bases between the two ends. The germline CDR1 and CDR2 sequences are SGHAT and FQNNGV. This CDR3 has 13 amino acids. DNA for the CDR3: TGTGCCAGCACGACGGACTTAAATTCACCCCTCCACTTT. It specifies CASTTDLNSPLHF.

This clone occurred a few times. The V call is TRBV18, the J call TRBJ1-4; D ambiguous. CDR1 KGHSH and CDR2 LQKENI come from the germline V gene. There are 13 residues in the CDR3. Trimming shortened V by 5 bases and J by 15 bases, and 19 bases separated the two germline ends. The CDR3: CASSGSPRDKVFF. For the CDR3, the DNA is TGTGCCAGCTCAGGATCACCACGGGATAAGGTGTTTTTT.

The V gene is TRBV9, the J gene TRBJ2-7, with 7 positions matching TRBD2. The V gene end was trimmed by 0 bases and the J gene end by 3 bases; junction bases not matched to a gene: 3. The CDR3 length is 14 residues. Germline V gene sequence: CDR1 SGDLS, CDR2 YYNGEE. CDR3 amino acids: CASSVEGGNYEQYF. For the CDR3, the DNA is TGTGCCAGCAGCGTAGAGGGAGGGAACTACGAGCAGTACTTC.

V and J are TRBV28 and TRBJ1-1; D call uncertain. Per the germline V gene, CDR1 is MDHEN and CDR2 is SYDVKM. The V end lost 6 bases, the J end lost 3 bases, and 14 bases lay between the germline ends. The CDR3 loop spans 14 amino acids. This CDR3 reads CASRLIFRDTEAFF. CDR3 nucleotide sequence: TGTGCCAGCAGGTTGATCTTTCGGGACACTGAAGCTTTCTTT.

In its sample, this clone was seen once. The chain carries TRBV6-5 and TRBJ1-5; no definite D call. There are 14 residues in the CDR3. CDR1 and CDR2 from the germline V gene are MNHEY and SVGAGI. Deletions cut 5 bases from V and 7 bases from J, with 15 bases between. The CDR3 nucleotides are TGTGCCAGCAGTAACCCACGGGCGGGACAGCCCCAGCATTTT. It yields the protein CASSNPRAGQPQHF.

The chain combines TRBV6-5 with TRBJ2-3; the match to TRBD2 covers 12 bases. V lost 4 bases and J lost 3; bases outside the gene matches: 2. This CDR3 contains 15 residues. The germline CDR1 and CDR2 sequences are MNHEY and SVGAGI. The CDR3 is CASSLLAGGTDTQYF. DNA for the CDR3: TGTGCCAGCAGTTTACTAGCGGGGGGAACAGATACGCAGTATTTT.

V is TRBV28 and J is TRBJ2-3, with unresolved D. The V gene lost 6 bases and the J gene lost 3 bases, with 7 bases spanning the gap. This CDR3 comprises 12 residues. Germline loops: CDR1 MDHEN, CDR2 SYDVKM. CDR3 amino acids: CASSQATDTQYF. The DNA of the CDR3 is TGTGCCAGCAGCCAAGCAACAGATACGCAGTATTTT.

The chain uses TRBV6-1 and TRBJ1-2; 8 bases match TRBD1. Trimming cost V 2 bases and J 8 bases; bases outside gene matches: 13. This CDR3 spans 16 amino acids. CDR1 is MNHNS, CDR2 SASEGT, per germline. CDR3 DNA: TGTGCCAGCAGTGAATCGGAAGGACAGGGATCCGGAGGCTACACCTTC. This encodes CASSESEGQGSGGYTF.

The chain joins TRBV6-1 to TRBJ2-5, with D perhaps matching TRBD2 (5 bases). V was cut by 7 bases and J by 2 bases, with 14 bases left in between. The CDR3 consists of 14 residues. The germline V gene encodes CDR1 MNHNS and CDR2 SASEGT. CDR3 sequence: CASNHGLPQETQYF. As DNA, the CDR3 is TGTGCCAGCAACCACGGACTTCCACAAGAGACCCAGTACTTC.

The chain uses TRBV14 and TRBJ2-7; D is ambiguous. Germline assignment: CDR1 SGHDN and CDR2 FVKESK. The CDR3 runs to 15 residues. Trimming removed 4 bases from V and 3 bases from J, with 16 bases in between. The CDR3 protein is CASSLIPKPNYEQYF. The CDR3 DNA follows: TGTGCCAGCAGCCTTATTCCTAAACCCAACTACGAGCAGTACTTC.